The 10 T cell receptor beta chains reported below all come from one sample, sequenced in a study of T cells after yellow fever vaccination. TCRdb re-called the 5' RACE reads through MiXCR, storing one row per CDR3 protein. The repertoire consists of hundreds of thousands of distinct CDR3 sequences, with about 13% occurring once and the leading ten covering around 15%. The source was PBMCs, collected on the day of the yellow fever booster vaccination. The receptor source for this set is a man aged 25 to 40 who received the YFV17D yellow fever vaccine.

A few counts support this clonotype. This chain connects TRBV20-1 to TRBJ2-1; 7 nucleotides agree with TRBD2. V lost 6 bases and J lost 2; bases outside the gene matches: 16. Germline V gene lookup returns CDR1 DFQATT and CDR2 SNEGSKA (reference sequence). The CDR3 runs to 17 residues. CDR3 loop: CSAGASSGKHTYNEQFF. Here the CDR3 DNA reads TGCAGTGCCGGGGCCTCCAGCGGGAAACATACCTACAATGAGCAGTTCTTC.

This sequence joins TRBV11-3 and TRBJ2-7, with 8 bases identical to TRBD1. CDR1 is SGHNT, CDR2 YENEEA, per germline. After removal of 2 bases from V and 3 bases from J, the junction contained 9 bases not matched to a gene. The CDR3 runs 16 residues. In DNA form, the CDR3 reads TGTGCCAGCAGCTTAATTATGCGACAGGGGTTCTACGAGCAGTACTTC. It yields the protein CASSLIMRQGFYEQYF.

This clonotype occurred a few times. This sequence joins TRBV2 and TRBJ2-7, with 7 bases identical to TRBD1. This CDR3 comprises 13 residues. V dropped 4 bases and J dropped 2; count of bases not matched to a gene: 2. Per the germline V gene, CDR1 is SNHLY and CDR2 is FYNNEI. The CDR3 sequence is CASSVRGPYEQYF. The CDR3 DNA reads as TGTGCCAGCAGTGTAAGGGGGCCCTACGAGCAGTACTTC. Supplemented by reference TRBV2 and TRBJ2-7, the full variable domain reads EPEVTQTPSHQVTQMGQEVILRCVPISNHLYFYWYRQILGQKVEFLVSFYNNEISEKSEIFDDQFSVERPDGSNFTLKIRSTKLEDSAMYFCASSVRGPYEQYFGPGTRLTVT.

This chain uses TRBV4-3 with TRBJ2-3, with no clear D. The CDR3 runs 15 residues. Trimming stripped 4 bases from V and 2 bases from J, with 13 bases between. Germline values: CDR1 LGHNA, CDR2 YSLEER. The CDR3 loop reads CASSRAAKSTDTQYF. The CDR3 DNA reads TGCGCCAGCAGCCGGGCCGCGAAGTCCACAGATACGCAGTATTTT.

This clonotype came up a few times. The chain uses TRBV30 and TRBJ1-5; D uncertain. This CDR3 is built from 14 residues. V lost 3 bases and J 3 bases, leaving 12 bases between the germline ends. The germline CDR1 and CDR2 sequences are GTSNPN and SVGIG (reference sequence). The DNA for the CDR3 is TGTGCCTGGAGCCACGCAGGAGACAATCAGCCCCAGCATTTT. Its translation: CAWSHAGDNQPQHF. The full variable domain, rest sourced from reference TRBV30 and TRBJ1-5, is SQTIHQWPATLVQPVGSPLSLECTVEGTSNPNLYWYRQAAGRGLQLLFYSVGIGQISSEVPQNLSASRPQDRQFILSSKKLLLSDSGFYLCAWSHAGDNQPQHFGDGTRLSIL.

This clonotype was found many times. The gene calls are TRBV12-3 or TRBV12-4 and TRBJ2-3; D uncertain. The CDR3 length is 12 residues. V dropped 4 bases and J dropped 2 bases, with 4 bases sitting between them. CDR3 in amino acids: CASSSHTDTQYF. The CDR3 bases are TGTGCCAGCAGTTCCCACACAGATACGCAGTATTTT.

A few counts support this clonotype. This sequence joins TRBV7-2 and TRBJ2-5; 9 bases fit TRBD2. Unmatched junction bases numbered 1, after V lost 0 bases and J lost 2 bases. The CDR3 has 15 amino acids. Germline CDR1 is SGHTA and CDR2 is FQGNSA. For the CDR3, the DNA is TGTGCCAGCAGCTTAGCTAGCGGGAGTCAAGAGACCCAGTACTTC. Translated: CASSLASGSQETQYF.

This clonotype has only one observation. The chain carries TRBV9 and TRBJ2-2; possible D gene TRBD2, 5 bases. The ends were cut back, 4 bases at V and 4 bases at J, with 11 bases in the middle. Germline V lookup: CDR1 SGDLS, CDR2 YYNGEE. The CDR3 loop spans 14 amino acids. Written as DNA, the CDR3 is TGTGCCAGCAGCAGCGATGGGAGCACCGGGGAGCTGTTTTTT. The encoded protein is CASSSDGSTGELFF. Together with reference TRBV9 and TRBJ2-2, the CDR3 gives the full variable domain: DSGVTQTPKHLITATGQRVTLRCSPRSGDLSVYWYQQSLDQGLQFLIQYYNGEERAKGNILERFSAQQFPDLHSELNLSSLELGDSALYFCASSSDGSTGELFFGEGSRLTVL.

The genes are TRBV7-2 and TRBJ2-3; TRBD2 matches at 8 bases. The CDR3 runs 17 residues. The V and J ends lost 5 bases and 0 bases, in that order; junction bases with no gene match: 10. Germline values: CDR1 SGHTA, CDR2 FQGNSA. This CDR3 is CASSERLATNSTDTQYF. The CDR3, as DNA: TGTGCCAGCAGCGAAAGACTAGCGACCAATAGCACAGATACGCAGTATTTT.

J is TRBJ2-7 and V is TRBV28; D is unclear. The CDR3 loop spans 14 amino acids. CDR1 is MDHEN, CDR2 SYDVKM, per germline. Trimming took off 4 bases at V and 5 bases at J, with 15 bases between the two ends. The CDR3 DNA reads TGTGCCAGCAGTTCGGGTCAGTTGACACACGAGCAGTACTTC. It is translated as CASSSGQLTHEQYF. Full variable domain (rest looked up from reference TRBV28 and TRBJ2-7): DVKVTQSSRYLVKRTGEKVFLECVQDMDHENMFWYRQDPGLGLRLIYFSYDVKMKEKGDIPEGYSVSREKKERFSLILESASTNQTSMYLCASSSGQLTHEQYFGPGTRLTVT.